This TCR beta chain came from a study of cytomegalovirus exposure and HLA in healthy donors. CDR3 size: 14 residues. Germline V gene lookup returns CDR1 SGHRS and CDR2 YFSETQ. V shed 2 bases and J 7 bases; nucleotides not matched to a gene: 4. The PCR used 60 Vbeta and 13 Jbeta primers. Produced via immunoSEQ multiplex PCR; TCRdb's table is partial and in-frame only. The sample records around 240,000 clones, about four fifths being singletons. This clone turned up a few times. Its antigen is unknown. The study, taken as a whole, reports: Presence/absence analyses rested on an assumption that sequencing depth was roughly uniform across donors. From TCR beta sequences, most subjects' HLA-A and HLA-B alleles were reportedly predicted accurately. Later analysis showed most CMV-associated TCR beta chains appearing HLA-restricted.

The clonotype originates from a woman in her 40s in good health and CMV-seropositive. The V gene is TRBV5-1, the J gene TRBJ1-5, with 9 bases matching TRBD1. Source material: PBMCs. CDR3 DNA: TGCGCCAGCAGCTTTGGGACAGGGCACCAGCCCCAGCATTTT. It is translated as CASSFGTGHQPQHF.